The subject of this entry is one T cell receptor (beta chain). The antigen is undetermined. J lost 3 bases, V lost 1 base, and 6 bases had no gene match. This CDR3 spans 16 amino acids. CDR1 and CDR2 (germline): LNHDA, SQIVND (reference sequence). TCRdb's table, derived via immunoSEQ multiplex PCR, lists solely in-frame clones and lacks some. The sample carries hundreds of thousands of clones, around 86% recorded once. The treatment here: roughly 18 received Ad26.COV2.S at low or high dose, single or two shots; 5 received placebo; per-sample allocation not given. Samples analyzed were those drawn on day 63 after the first vaccine or placebo injection. The sample originates from a study of Ad26.COV2.S vaccination and SARS-CoV-2 variants. Study-wide background: Recipients of Ad26.COV2.S got it intramuscularly, once or twice 56 days apart.

Study-wide results and limits: Vaccine and placebo recipients had comparable breadth of non-spike TCRs. Vaccine recipients posted higher spike-specific TCR breadth than their placebo counterparts.

Sequencing used peripheral blood, obtained in a trial of Ad26.COV2.S vaccine versus placebo. This clonotype was obtained from a person aged 18-65 years who received the Ad26.COV2.S COVID-19 vaccine or a placebo. The V and J genes are TRBV19 and TRBJ2-3; 8 nucleotides agree with TRBD2. CDR3 nucleotide sequence: TGTGCCAGTAGTATAGTCGGGGGGGAGGGTACAGATACGCAGTATTTT. Residues: CASSIVGGEGTDTQYF.